This TCR beta chain was sequenced in a study of T cells in Graves' hyperthyroidism and ophthalmopathy (dated by TCRdb to between 2018 and 2021). Context from the whole study: Peripheral blood was collected at initial diagnosis, before any treatment. A discovery cohort of fewer than 110 patients, about 40 with Graves' ophthalmopathy and fewer than 65 with stable Graves' hyperthyroidism, was used to find distinguishing TCR V-J signatures. Prospective prediction of ophthalmopathy was tested in an independent validation cohort consisting of some 18 hyperthyroidism patients and 15 to 17 patients who later progressed to ophthalmopathy. For training and testing, the 95 to 100 patients in the discovery cohort were randomly divided in a 7:3 ratio. In six Graves' hyperthyroidism patients, the study also compared T-cell repertoires from thyroid tissue with T-cell repertoires from blood. Once sampling was done, hyperthyroidism patients were given methimazole at a starting dose of 30 mg daily, whereas ophthalmopathy patients were given high-dose intravenous methylprednisolone. TCR Vbeta CDR3 sequencing of approximately 140 peripheral blood samples (approximately 44 ophthalmopathy, 70 to 85 hyperthyroidism and approximately 17 progressor patients) is reported in the paper. What the work shows at the level of the full study, not this receptor alone: Most expanded thyroid clonotypes (frequency above 0.001) were also detected in blood, a finding suggesting that blood repertoires may reflect thyroid immune responses. A 13 V-J signature model separated ophthalmopathy from stable hyperthyroidism, with around 91% sensitivity and 81% to 83% specificity in cross-validation and 80%/75% in testing. Sample size was not statistically predetermined, and blinding of investigators to group allocation was not performed. In validation, the model predicted progression to ophthalmopathy a median of around 6.5 months before onset, with over 60% sensitivity and almost 75% specificity.

Based on the germline V gene (reference sequence), the CDR1 and CDR2 sequences are DFQATT and SNEGSKA. The CDR3 contains 14 residues, cysteine and phenylalanine counted. Left in the record is the CDR3 DNA by itself, 42 bases read in frame from the first base. Deletion took 1 base off V and 3 bases off J, with a span of 12 bases between the germline ends. Note on this clonotype: The antigen it recognizes is unknown. Base qualities were left out, and no much larger clone turns up one base away.

TCR beta CDR3 regions were amplified from RNA transcripts. A first-round RT-PCR of the TCR CDR3 used the HTBI primer set with the Qiagen OneStep RT-PCR kit. Libraries were constructed in a second round of multiplex PCR, after which size selection and purification were performed. The libraries were sequenced on an Illumina HiSeq2000 using paired-end 100 bp reads. The source study handled its data this way. SOAPnuke was used to process the raw data, throwing out any read that contained adapters or uncalled bases, had a mean Phred below 15, or lacked an exact constant-primer or identifier match. High-quality paired reads were merged with COPE v1.2.5, and unique nucleotide sequences were defined as clonotypes. Clonotypes were aligned to IMGT TRBV, TRBD and TRBJ reference segments using MiTCR v1.1. Only V-J combinations with frequency above 0.0001, covering 99.2% of repertoires, were analysed. The TCS score was defined as F50 (clonal expansion) divided by E x V (chaos), with BLOSUM62-based TCRdist calculated between CDR3 peptides within each V-J. Welch's t-statistics and random forest reduced approximately 520 V-J features to some 14, which were used in a naive Bayes classifier (R e1071). TCRdb trimmed the raw reads at Q25, called clones with MiXCR and kept productive beta chains. CDR3 protein sequences are deduplicated, and each keeps its most common genes and DNA. Here the V and J calls rest on TCRdb's processing, not on the authors' analysis. This sample lists approximately 600,000 distinct CDR3 sequences; less than 25% were detected once. The top ten hold roughly 30% of the sample.

Ophthalmopathy patients had moderately to severely active disease, with a Clinical Activity Score of 3 or more, a NOSPECS grade of 4 or more, and a disease duration of less than 3 months. Patients with uncontrolled infections, other autoimmune diseases, pregnancy or lactation were excluded. Diagnoses were established on the basis of clinical symptoms, serum thyroxine and TRAb, thyroid ultrasound, and orbital computed tomography. PBMCs were isolated from about 10 ml of fresh peripheral blood by Ficoll-Paque density gradient centrifugation. Total RNA was extracted using Trizol reagent, and RNA quality was assessed on an Agilent 2100 Bioanalyzer.

The sequencing input was blood. This sequence uses TRBV20-1 and TRBJ1-1; the D gene is perhaps TRBD1, from 6 matching bases. The TCR comes from a man in his thirties or forties with Graves' ophthalmopathy. The CDR3 protein is CSARVRGPDTEAFF. In nucleotides, the sequence is TGCAGTGCTAGAGTTCGGGGGCCGGACACTGAAGCTTTCTTT.